The present T cell receptor (beta chain) was sequenced within a study of blood T cells in healthy people across ages (dated by TCRdb to between 2014 and 2016). With respect to the entire study: In model experiments, template switching captured roughly one uniquely barcoded TCR beta cDNA molecule for every two T cells. To track age-related changes in TCR beta repertoire diversity, the study relied on deep sequencing normalized with unique cDNA molecular identifiers. Donors were grouped into four age groups: young (average roughly 17 years), middle-aged (around 39), aged (around 56) and long-lived (less than 85). Two additional independent replicas of 1 million unique cDNA reads from the same blood draw were analyzed for two donors (one aged 18 to 29 and one aged 80 or older). General findings and caveats noted by the study authors: Estimates of total diversity based on one million sequenced T cells were considered lower bounds and underestimates. As age increased, observed TCR beta diversity per million T cells dropped in a roughly linear way, and a significant reduction was already evident by age about 40. Because donor CMV infection status was unknown, age-related changes in expanded clonotypes were potentially confounded. Compared with the aged group, the long-lived group had more naive CD4+ T cells, fewer expanded clones and increased TCR diversity, a pattern suggesting age selection. Conclusive comparison of naive and antigen-experienced compartments was prevented by the profiling of bulk unsorted PBMCs. Observed TCR beta diversity correlated strongly with the percentage of naive T cells measured by flow cytometry.

Receptors were amplified or captured by 5' RACE. The listed sequencing device is Illumina HiSeq 2500. A second PCR of roughly 7 to 12 cycles was performed with a sample-barcoded 5' primer and a J-beta primer mix. Each TCR beta cDNA molecule received a unique molecular identifier from a template-switch 5' adaptor carrying 12 random nucleotides. Each sample yielded at least 2.5 million CDR3-containing paired-end reads. All of the RNA was converted into first-strand cDNA using the Mint cDNA synthesis kit, with a TRBC-specific oligonucleotide serving as the primer. After uracil-DNA glycosylase treatment, a first 18-cycle PCR used universal primers M1SS and BC2_uni_R on all cDNA. For the original study's pipeline: For normalization, 1 million high-quality reads were randomly selected from each sample, with every read carrying a distinct molecular identifier. Reads sharing molecular identifiers were discarded rather than binned into consensus sequences. MiTCR, run with a Q25 quality threshold and the strictest error-elimination algorithm, handled CDR3 identification, clonotype clustering and error correction. Lower-bound total TCR beta diversity was estimated with a nonparametric unseen species model using Euler transformation. TCRdb applied fastp at Q25 and MiXCR to the public reads, then kept only in-frame beta chains. Rows are unified per CDR3 protein, each entry keeping the most common DNA and genes. The V and J calls and clone size come from TCRdb's table, not from the authors' own analysis. The sample profile shows over 500,000 distinct CDR3 sequences; 27% of them were found once. The ten largest clones represent approximately 3.3% of the sample.

16 amino acids form the CDR3, both terminal residues included. Only the CDR3 DNA is retained, 48 bases long and in frame from the first base. V trim: 0 bases; J trim: 7 bases; unmatched bases: 8. From a lookup of the germline V gene, CDR1 and CDR2 are MNHEY and SVGAGI. The roughly 37 donors, aged about 6 to 100 years, were systemically healthy Caucasian individuals from Russia. Approximately 11 milliliters of peripheral blood were drawn from each donor into EDTA-treated Vacutainer tubes. Ficoll-Paque density-gradient centrifugation was used to isolate PBMCs, with at least 6 million obtained per sample. Trizol reagent was used to extract total RNA from PBMCs, with at least 6 micrograms per sample. Naive CD45RAhigh/CD27high T cell percentages were measured by flow cytometry on a PBMC aliquot from every donor. In the case of this clonotype: There is no known antigen for this receptor. The final CDR3 position lacks the conserved phenylalanine or tryptophan, pointing to a likely read error.

Another study also made use of these data, one on T cells of mothers and their children. As that second paper reports: Nine systemically healthy Caucasian individuals, comprising three mothers and their six children, were included as donors. cDNA synthesis used all of the extracted RNA, with roughly 1.6 ug of RNA in each 15 ul reaction. In the second PCR, sample barcodes and 2-4 random nucleotides were introduced via the M1S primer. Over 8.5 million TCR beta CDR3 reads were obtained for each mother, and 2.5 million to 3 million reads were obtained for each child. In both related and unrelated pairs, thymic selection shapes the output of TCR recombination in a similar way, with inherited differences having only a minor effect. Normalized repertoire overlap was always found to be slightly, but never significantly, higher in related mother-child pairs than in unrelated mother-child pairs. With a sensitivity of approximately 92 clones per million clonotypes, no persistent microchimeric T cell clones were detected. The study used deep NGS to compare TCR beta repertoires of mothers and children, seeking features distinguishing related mother-child pairs from unrelated individuals. On average, the children were roughly 11 +/- 4 years old, while the mothers were about 37 +/- 4 years old. After adapter ligation was performed with NEBNext reagents, the libraries were sequenced on an Illumina HiSeq 2000 with 100+100 nt paired-end reads. To avoid cross-contamination, the mother libraries and the child libraries were prepared a month apart and sequenced in separate runs. Between about 500,000 and 2,100,000 distinct TCR beta clonotypes were identified per donor. Naive TCR beta clonotypes were estimated from low-frequency clonotypes matched to each donor's FACS-determined naive share, without sorting.

This clonotype originated in a boy between 2 and 10 years old in good health. The receptor chain draws on TRBV6-5 and TRBJ2-3; a stretch of 9 junction bases matches TRBD2. Sequenced: blood. This receptor has the CDR3 CASSYSRTSVLNTQYS. The DNA sequence follows: TGTGCCAGCAGTTACTCGAGGACTAGCGTATTGAATACGCAGTATTCT.